Below are 25 T cell receptor beta chains sequenced from a single sample in a study of STAT5B mutations in CD4+ large granular lymphocyte leukemia. The method was immunoSEQ multiplex PCR; TCRdb's version includes in-frame clones alone and lacks a portion of them. The table lists about 45,000 clones, 80% to 90% of them singletons. Sequencing was done on a sample of CD4+ T cells from blood buffy coats. These receptor sequences come from a human donor in good health.

The chain has TRBV4-1 and TRBJ2-2; the D gene is possibly TRBD2 (5 bases). The V and J ends lost 2 bases and 4 bases respectively, with 11 bases between them. CDR1 MGHRA and CDR2 YSYEKL come from the germline V gene. The CDR3 runs to 15 residues. CDR3 amino acids: CASSQTLGGTGELFF. CDR3 nucleotide sequence: TGCGCCAGCAGCCAAACCCTAGGAGGCACCGGGGAGCTGTTTTTT.

The chain links TRBV7-9 to TRBJ1-1; D is unresolved. V lost 1 base and J lost 6, with 9 bases in between. Germline V gene lookup returns CDR1 SEHNR and CDR2 FQNEAQ (reference sequence). The CDR3 contains 13 residues. The CDR3 DNA reads TGTGCCAGCAGCTTAGTTCTCGGGGCTGAAGCTTTCTTT. This translates into CASSLVLGAEAFF. The full variable domain, its missing parts supplied by reference TRBV7-9 and TRBJ1-1, is DTGVSQNPRHKITKRGQNVTFRCDPISEHNRLYWYRQTLGQGPEFLTYFQNEAQLEKSRLLSDRFSAERPKGSFSTLEIQRTEQGDSAMYLCASSLVLGAEAFFGQGTRLTVV.

The chain uses TRBV6-1 and TRBJ1-3; 7 bases fit TRBD1. The J segment lost 2 bases and the V segment lost 5 bases, leaving 3 bases of the junction unmatched. Per germline, CDR1 MNHNS and CDR2 SASEGT. The CDR3 is 14 amino acids. The CDR3: CASSPDRAGNTIYF. DNA for the CDR3: TGTGCCAGCAGTCCCGACAGGGCTGGAAACACCATATATTTT.

The rearrangement links TRBV28 to TRBJ2-1; 7 bases line up with TRBD2. The germline V gene has CDR1 MDHEN and CDR2 SYDVKM. Unmatched junction bases numbered 9, after V lost 6 bases and J lost 4 bases. This CDR3 contains 15 residues. CDR3 DNA sequence: TGTGCCAGCAGCAGGACTAGTTTGGTATACAATGAGCAGTTCTTC. This encodes CASSRTSLVYNEQFF. The entire variable domain, with the rest obtained from reference TRBV28 and TRBJ2-1, is as follows: DVKVTQSSRYLVKRTGEKVFLECVQDMDHENMFWYRQDPGLGLRLIYFSYDVKMKEKGDIPEGYSVSREKKERFSLILESASTNQTSMYLCASSRTSLVYNEQFFGPGTRLTVL.

V usage is TRBV7-8 and J usage is TRBJ2-1; 7 bases map to TRBD2. The CDR3 consists of 17 residues. CDR1 and CDR2 (germline): SGHVS, FQNEAQ. Unmatched junction bases numbered 5, after V lost 0 bases and J lost 0 bases. CDR3 protein: CASSLAPSGVSYNEQFF. The CDR3 DNA follows: TGTGCCAGCAGCTTAGCCCCTAGCGGAGTCTCCTACAATGAGCAGTTCTTC.

This clone was counted a single time. The V gene is TRBV6-5, the J gene TRBJ2-7; 9 positions agree with TRBD1. V dropped 6 bases and J dropped 5; count of bases not matched to a gene: 11. This CDR3 is built from 15 residues. Germline CDR1 reads MNHEY; CDR2 reads SVGAGI. Written as DNA, the CDR3 is TGTGCCAGCAGGTCCCCCGGGACAGGGCACGACGAGCAGTACTTC. It specifies CASRSPGTGHDEQYF.

The V and J genes are TRBV7-6 and TRBJ1-3, with D maybe TRBD1 (6 bases). Germline CDR1 reads SGHVS; CDR2 reads FNYEAQ. This CDR3 region has 17 residues. V was cut by 7 bases and J by 0 bases, with 19 bases left in between. CDR3 sequence: CASNPQPGGHSGNTIYF. The DNA for the CDR3 is TGTGCCAGCAACCCCCAACCGGGGGGCCACTCTGGAAACACCATATATTTT. The full variable domain, completed using reference TRBV7-6 and TRBJ1-3, is GAGVSQSPRYKVTKRGQDVALRCDPISGHVSLYWYRQALGQGPEFLTYFNYEAQQDKSGLPNDRFSAERPEGSISTLTIQRTEQRDSAMYRCASNPQPGGHSGNTIYFGEGSWLTVV.

The chain carries TRBV18 and TRBJ1-5; 9 positions match TRBD1. The CDR3 is 13 residues long. Germline CDR1 reads KGHSH; CDR2 reads LQKENI. The V and J ends lost 11 bases and 5 bases, in that order; junction bases with no gene match: 7. The DNA for the CDR3 is TGTGCCTGCGGGGACAGGGCCCATCAGCCCCAGCATTTT. Translating it yields CACGDRAHQPQHF.

This chain links TRBV13 with TRBJ1-1; maybe TRBD1 (6 bases). Germline V gives CDR1 PRHDT, CDR2 FYEKMQ (reference sequence). V lost 2 bases and J lost 3, with 22 bases in between. The length of the CDR3 is 18 residues. The CDR3 here is CASSLSTGTTRWDTEAFF. In DNA, the CDR3 is TGTGCCAGCAGCTTAAGCACCGGGACAACCAGGTGGGACACTGAAGCTTTCTTT.

The chain employs TRBV7-9 and TRBJ2-5; D not certain. The CDR3 has 14 amino acids. V shed 5 bases and J shed 5 bases, with 15 bases lying between them. Germline CDR1 reads SEHNR; CDR2 reads FQNEAQ (reference sequence). CDR3 amino acids: CASSGISLPETQYF. The CDR3 DNA reads TGTGCCAGCAGCGGTATATCCCTCCCCGAGACCCAGTACTTC.

The chain employs TRBV4-2 and TRBJ2-3, with 8 nucleotides matching TRBD2. V lost 0 bases, J lost 2 bases, and 4 bases stayed unmatched. The CDR3 contains 16 residues. Germline CDR1 is LGHNA and CDR2 is YNFKEQ. CDR3 DNA sequence: TGTGCCAGCAGCCAAGAGTCACTAGCGGACACAGATACGCAGTATTTT. This sequence encodes CASSQESLADTDTQYF.

The chain uses TRBV2 and TRBJ2-5, with 13 bases matching TRBD2. The CDR3 length is 18 residues. Germline CDR1 and CDR2: SNHLY and FYNNEI. V lost 2 bases to trimming and J lost 1 base; unmatched junction nucleotides: 7. The CDR3 loop reads CASSEITSGRGSQETQYF. The CDR3 nucleotides read TGTGCCAGCAGTGAAATAACTAGCGGGAGGGGAAGCCAAGAGACCCAGTACTTC.

The chain joins TRBV11-2 to TRBJ2-2; D gene ambiguous. This CDR3 spans 12 amino acids. Germline V gene lookup returns CDR1 SGHAT and CDR2 FQNNGV. Between the trimmed V and J ends, which lost 2 bases and 14 bases, there was a span of 12 bases. This CDR3 is CASSLIPPKLFF. CDR3 nucleotides: TGTGCCAGCAGCTTAATTCCCCCCAAACTGTTTTTT.

This sequence joins TRBV6-5 and TRBJ1-1; D gene ambiguous. The V and J ends lost 2 bases and 2 bases respectively, with 15 bases between them. The CDR3 sequence is 16 residues long. CDR1 is MNHEY and CDR2 is SVGAGI in the germline V gene. CDR3 sequence reads: CASSYGFGPPNTEAFF. The CDR3 DNA reads TGTGCCAGCAGTTACGGATTCGGGCCCCCCAACACTGAAGCTTTCTTT.

The CDR3 is CASSLREGQFYEQFF. In DNA form, the CDR3 reads TGCGCCAGCAGCCTGCGGGAGGGCCAGTTCTATGAGCAGTTCTTC. The V and J genes are TRBV4-1 and TRBJ2-1; 9 bases map to TRBD2. This CDR3 has 15 amino acids. The V segment lost 4 bases and the J segment 8 bases; nucleotides outside the gene matches: 9. CDR1 and CDR2 (germline): MGHRA, YSYEKL.

The chain carries TRBV2 and TRBJ1-5; tentatively, D is TRBD1 (6 bases). Deletions cut 5 bases from V and 15 bases from J, with 17 bases between. Germline values: CDR1 SNHLY, CDR2 FYNNEI. This CDR3 spans 12 amino acids. Written as DNA, the CDR3 is TGTGCCAGCAGTTACACTGGGGGCCCCTTGCATTTT. It encodes CASSYTGGPLHF.

The J gene is TRBJ2-2, the V gene TRBV18; the D gene is possibly TRBD2 (5 bases). The CDR3 contains 15 residues. The germline CDR1 and CDR2 sequences are KGHSH and LQKENI. Trimming pared 8 bases from V and 0 bases from J, leaving 13 bases between. The CDR3 protein is CASAVPGSNTGELFF. Written as DNA, the CDR3 is TGTGCCAGCGCCGTCCCGGGATCGAACACCGGGGAGCTGTTTTTT.

The J gene is TRBJ1-2, the V gene TRBV6-1; possible D gene TRBD1, 5 bases. CDR3 size: 15 residues. V lost 3 bases, J lost 0 bases, and 11 bases lay in between. Germline assignment: CDR1 MNHNS and CDR2 SASEGT. CDR3 sequence: CASSDRTLTNYGYTF. As DNA, the CDR3 is TGTGCCAGCAGTGATAGGACACTCACTAACTATGGCTACACCTTC.

The chain is built from TRBV27 and TRBJ2-5; TRBD1 agrees at 11 bases. The length of the CDR3 is 17 residues. Germline trimming cut 6 bases from V and 1 base from J; bases unmatched to any gene: 10. Germline-derived CDR1 and CDR2 are MNHEY and SMNVEV (reference sequence). The CDR3 DNA follows: TGTGCCAGCAGCCCAGGACAGGGGGCCACTCTCCAAGAGACCCAGTACTTC. This codes for CASSPGQGATLQETQYF.

This clone was counted once. This chain links TRBV7-6 with TRBJ1-1, with 8 bases matching TRBD1. The CDR3 consists of 15 residues. Germline V CDR1 and CDR2: SGHVS, FNYEAQ. With V trimmed by 3 bases and J by 4 bases, 7 bases remained unmatched. This CDR3 is CASSFLQGVVTEAFF. DNA for the CDR3: TGTGCCAGCAGCTTTTTACAGGGGGTTGTCACTGAAGCTTTCTTT.

The chain uses TRBV28 and TRBJ2-7; 9 bases align to TRBD2. Germline V gene lookup returns CDR1 MDHEN and CDR2 SYDVKM. There are 16 residues in the CDR3. The V and J ends lost 2 bases and 0 bases, in that order; junction bases with no gene match: 5. CDR3 loop: CASSLPQREVSYEQYF. CDR3 DNA sequence: TGTGCCAGCAGTTTACCGCAGCGGGAGGTCTCCTACGAGCAGTACTTC.

This clone was seen once. The rearrangement links TRBV27 to TRBJ2-3; TRBD1 matches 7 bases. Per germline, CDR1 MNHEY and CDR2 SMNVEV (reference sequence). The CDR3 is 17 amino acids. V lost 2 bases to trimming and J lost 2 bases; unmatched junction nucleotides: 10. In DNA form, the CDR3 reads TGTGCCAGCAGTTTAGTACAGGGGAATGGGCTCACAGATACGCAGTATTTT. It yields the protein CASSLVQGNGLTDTQYF.

The rearrangement links TRBV5-6 to TRBJ1-2, with a possible D match to TRBD1 (5 bases). The CDR3 has 15 residues. With 0 bases removed from V and 0 bases from J, the gap between germline ends came to 9 bases. Germline V gene lookup returns CDR1 SGHDT and CDR2 YYEEEE. CDR3 DNA sequence: TGTGCCAGCAGCTTGGGTGGGGCAGCTAACTATGGCTACACCTTC. Amino acids: CASSLGGAANYGYTF.

Turning to this clone: Other DNA sequences from this sample encode an identical CDR3 as well. The chain joins TRBV7-3 to TRBJ2-2; 7 bases map to TRBD1. CDR3 size: 13 residues. With V trimmed by 4 bases and J by 5 bases, 1 base remained unmatched. From germline, CDR1 is SGHTA and CDR2 FQGTGA. CDR3: CASSSQGTGELFF. The CDR3 DNA is TGTGCCAGCAGCTCACAGGGGACCGGGGAGCTGTTTTTT. The full variable domain, its missing parts supplied by reference TRBV7-3 and TRBJ2-2, is GAGVSQTPSNKVTEKGKYVELRCDPISGHTALYWYRQSLGQGPEFLIYFQGTGAADDSGLPNDRFFAVRPEGSVSTLKIQRTERGDSAVYLCASSSQGTGELFFGEGSRLTVL.

The chain is built from TRBV9 and TRBJ1-1; no clear D. Germline CDR1 reads SGDLS; CDR2 reads YYNGEE. The V end was cut by 1 base, the J end by 5 bases, with 9 bases between. The CDR3 contains 13 residues. In nucleotides, the CDR3 is TGTGCCAGCAGCGTAACCAGTAGGACTGAAGCTTTCTTT. Amino acids: CASSVTSRTEAFF.